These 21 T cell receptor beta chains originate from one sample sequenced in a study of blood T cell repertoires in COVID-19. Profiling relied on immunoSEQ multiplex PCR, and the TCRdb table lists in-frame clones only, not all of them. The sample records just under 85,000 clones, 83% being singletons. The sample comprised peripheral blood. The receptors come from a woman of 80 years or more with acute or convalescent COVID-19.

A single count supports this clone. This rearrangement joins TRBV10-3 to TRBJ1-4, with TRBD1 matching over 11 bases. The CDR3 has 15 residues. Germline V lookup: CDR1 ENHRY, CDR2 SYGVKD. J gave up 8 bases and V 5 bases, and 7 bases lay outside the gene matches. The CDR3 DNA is TGTGCCATCAGTCCCGGACAGGGGGCCTTGGAAAAACTGTTTTTT. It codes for CAISPGQGALEKLFF.

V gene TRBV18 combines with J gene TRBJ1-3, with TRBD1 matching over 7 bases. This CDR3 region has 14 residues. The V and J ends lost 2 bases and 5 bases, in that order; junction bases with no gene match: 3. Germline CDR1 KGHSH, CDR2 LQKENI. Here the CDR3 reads CASSPGTERNTIYF. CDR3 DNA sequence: TGTGCCAGCTCACCAGGGACAGAGAGAAACACCATATATTTT. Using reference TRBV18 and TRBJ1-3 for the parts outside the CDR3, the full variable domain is NAGVMQNPRHLVRRRGQEARLRCSPMKGHSHVYWYRQLPEEGLKFMVYLQKENIIDESGMPKERFSAEFPKEGPSILRIQQVVRGDSAAYFCASSPGTERNTIYFGEGSWLTVV.

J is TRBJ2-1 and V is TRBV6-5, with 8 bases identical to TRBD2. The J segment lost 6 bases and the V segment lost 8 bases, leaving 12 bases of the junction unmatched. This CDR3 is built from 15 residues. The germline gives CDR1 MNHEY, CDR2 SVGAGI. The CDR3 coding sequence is TGTGCCAGCGTTTTTACTAGCGGTGGAGCCAATGAGCAGTTCTTC. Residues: CASVFTSGGANEQFF.

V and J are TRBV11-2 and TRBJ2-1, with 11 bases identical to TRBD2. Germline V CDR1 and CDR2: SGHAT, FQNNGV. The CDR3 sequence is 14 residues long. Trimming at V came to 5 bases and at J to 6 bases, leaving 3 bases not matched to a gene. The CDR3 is CASSPGLAVNEQFF. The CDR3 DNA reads TGTGCCAGCAGCCCGGGACTAGCGGTCAATGAGCAGTTCTTC. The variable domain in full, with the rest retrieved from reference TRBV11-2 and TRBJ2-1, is EAGVAQSPRYKIIEKRQSVAFWCNPISGHATLYWYQQILGQGPKLLIQFQNNGVVDDSQLPKDRFSAERLKGVDSTLKIQPAKLEDSAVYLCASSPGLAVNEQFFGPGTRLTVL.

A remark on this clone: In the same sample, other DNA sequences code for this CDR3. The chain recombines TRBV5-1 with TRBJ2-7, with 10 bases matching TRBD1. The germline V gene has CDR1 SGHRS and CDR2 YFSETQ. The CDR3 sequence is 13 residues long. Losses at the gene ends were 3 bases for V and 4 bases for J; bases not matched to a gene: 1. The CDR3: CASSSGQGYEQYF. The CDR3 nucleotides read TGCGCCAGCAGCTCGGGACAGGGGTACGAGCAGTACTTC.

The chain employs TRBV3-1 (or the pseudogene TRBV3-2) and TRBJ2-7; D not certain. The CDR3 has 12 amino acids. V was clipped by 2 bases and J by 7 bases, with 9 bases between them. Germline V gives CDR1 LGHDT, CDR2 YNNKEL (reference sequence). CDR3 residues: CASSQSPVEQYF. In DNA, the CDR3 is TGTGCCAGCAGCCAATCCCCGGTGGAGCAGTACTTC.

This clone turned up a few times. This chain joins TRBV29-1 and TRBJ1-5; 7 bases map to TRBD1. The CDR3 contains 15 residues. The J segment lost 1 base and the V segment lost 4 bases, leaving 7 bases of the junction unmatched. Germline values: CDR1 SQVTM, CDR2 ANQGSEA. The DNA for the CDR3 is TGCAGCGTTGTGGAGAAGGGGGCAAGCAATCAGCCCCAGCATTTT. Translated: CSVVEKGASNQPQHF.

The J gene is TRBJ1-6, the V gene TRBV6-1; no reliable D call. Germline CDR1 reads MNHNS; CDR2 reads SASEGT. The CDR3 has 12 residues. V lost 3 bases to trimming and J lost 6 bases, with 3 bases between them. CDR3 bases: TGTGCCAGCAGTGAGGCTAATTCACCCCTCCACTTT. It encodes CASSEANSPLHF.

CDR3: CATSASTGAGDTQYF. CDR3 coding DNA: TGTGCCACCAGTGCCTCGACAGGGGCGGGTGATACGCAGTATTTT. The chain combines TRBV24-1 with TRBJ2-3; TRBD1 matches 8 bases. V dropped 5 bases and J dropped 6; count of bases not matched to a gene: 9. The CDR3 covers 15 residues. In germline, CDR1 is KGHDR, CDR2 SFDVKD.

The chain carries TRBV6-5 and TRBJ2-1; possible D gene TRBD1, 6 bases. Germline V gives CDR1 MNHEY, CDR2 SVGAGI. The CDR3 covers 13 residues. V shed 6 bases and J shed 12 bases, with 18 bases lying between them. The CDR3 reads CASRTDSPMMQFF. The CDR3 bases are TGTGCCAGCAGAACGGACAGCCCGATGATGCAGTTCTTC.

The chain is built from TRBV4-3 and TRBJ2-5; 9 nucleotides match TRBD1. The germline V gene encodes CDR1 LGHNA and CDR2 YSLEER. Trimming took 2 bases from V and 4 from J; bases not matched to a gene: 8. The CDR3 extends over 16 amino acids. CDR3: CASSQIQGAQVETQYF. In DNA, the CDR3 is TGCGCCAGCAGCCAAATACAGGGGGCGCAAGTAGAGACCCAGTACTTC.

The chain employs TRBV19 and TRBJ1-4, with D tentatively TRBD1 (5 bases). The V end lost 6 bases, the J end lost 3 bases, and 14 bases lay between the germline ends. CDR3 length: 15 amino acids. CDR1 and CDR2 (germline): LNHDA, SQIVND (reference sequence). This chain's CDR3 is CASSSHRGSNEKLFF. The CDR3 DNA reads TGTGCCAGTAGCTCCCACCGGGGGTCTAATGAAAAACTGTTTTTT.

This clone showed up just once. CDR3 nucleotide sequence: TGTGCCAGCAGCCCTAACCATGCGACAGCAAATACGCAGTATTTT. Translated: CASSPNHATANTQYF. This rearrangement joins TRBV7-2 to TRBJ2-3; D might be TRBD1 (5 bases). The V gene lost 5 bases and the J gene lost 7 bases, with 19 bases spanning the gap. The CDR3 is made up of 15 amino acids. The germline CDR1 and CDR2 sequences are SGHTA and FQGNSA.

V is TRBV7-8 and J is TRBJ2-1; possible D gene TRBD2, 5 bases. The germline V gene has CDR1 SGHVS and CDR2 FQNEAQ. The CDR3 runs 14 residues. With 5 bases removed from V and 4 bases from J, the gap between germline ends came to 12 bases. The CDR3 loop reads CASSRTFPYNEQFF. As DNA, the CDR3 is TGTGCCAGCAGCCGGACTTTTCCGTACAATGAGCAGTTCTTC.

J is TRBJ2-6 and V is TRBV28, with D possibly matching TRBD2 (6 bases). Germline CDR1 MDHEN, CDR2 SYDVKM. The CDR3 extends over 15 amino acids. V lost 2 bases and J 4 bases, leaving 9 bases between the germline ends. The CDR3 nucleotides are TGTGCCAGCAGTTTAGGCGGGGACGGGGCCAACGTCCTGACTTTC. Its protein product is CASSLGGDGANVLTF.

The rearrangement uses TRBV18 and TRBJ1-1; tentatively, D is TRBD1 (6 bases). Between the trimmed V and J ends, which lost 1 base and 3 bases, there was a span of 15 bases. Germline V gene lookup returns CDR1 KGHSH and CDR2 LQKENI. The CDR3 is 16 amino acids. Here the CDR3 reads CASSPRPLGADTEAFF. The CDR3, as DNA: TGTGCCAGCTCACCACGGCCTCTGGGGGCAGACACTGAAGCTTTCTTT.

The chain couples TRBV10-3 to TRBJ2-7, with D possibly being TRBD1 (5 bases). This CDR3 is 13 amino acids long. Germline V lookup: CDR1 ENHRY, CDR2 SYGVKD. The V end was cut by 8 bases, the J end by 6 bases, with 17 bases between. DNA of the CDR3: TGTGCCATCGGGGCGGCTAGTCCTGGCGAGCAGTACTTC. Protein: CAIGAASPGEQYF.

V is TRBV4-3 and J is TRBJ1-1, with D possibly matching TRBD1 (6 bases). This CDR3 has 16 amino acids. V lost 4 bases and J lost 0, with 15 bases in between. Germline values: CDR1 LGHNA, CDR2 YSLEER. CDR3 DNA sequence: TGCGCCAGCAGCCCACAACCGGGACAATTGAACACTGAAGCTTTCTTT. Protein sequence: CASSPQPGQLNTEAFF.

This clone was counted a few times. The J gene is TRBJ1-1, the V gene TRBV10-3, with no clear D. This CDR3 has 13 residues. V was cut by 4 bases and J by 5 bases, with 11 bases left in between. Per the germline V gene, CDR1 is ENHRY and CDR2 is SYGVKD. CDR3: CAISGHPGTEAFF. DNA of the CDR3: TGTGCCATCAGTGGACATCCGGGAACTGAAGCTTTCTTT.

CDR3 protein: CASTGTSGRSYSYEQYF. CDR3 coding DNA: TGTGCCAGCACCGGGACTAGCGGGCGTAGTTACTCCTACGAGCAGTACTTC. J is TRBJ2-7 and V is TRBV28; TRBD2 matches 12 bases. The germline CDR1 and CDR2 sequences are MDHEN and SYDVKM. This CDR3 spans 17 amino acids. Trimming at V came to 7 bases and at J to 0 bases, leaving 10 bases not matched to a gene.

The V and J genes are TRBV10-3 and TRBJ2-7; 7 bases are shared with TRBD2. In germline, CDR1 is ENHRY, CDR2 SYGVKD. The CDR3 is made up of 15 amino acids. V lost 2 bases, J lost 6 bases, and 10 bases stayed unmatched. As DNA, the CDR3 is TGTGCCATCAGTGAGAGCGGGGCTCCGAGGGGCGAGCAGTACTTC. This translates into CAISESGAPRGEQYF.